This TCR beta chain originates from a study of T cell repertoires in cytomegalovirus infection. Whole-study findings and limits: Identification of carriers of CMV plus the relevant HLA was achieved through cumulative public TCR beta family frequency. The ex vivo response was dominated by HLA-C-restricted CMV-specific TCR beta clonotypes.

A few counts support this clonotype. Its antigen is not known. Trimming left V 5 bases short and J 6 bases short, with 14 bases between. Germline lookup yields CDR1 SGHNT and CDR2 YENEEA. The CDR3 covers 13 residues. TCRdb called the reads again in MiXCR, with one record for every CDR3 protein. This table holds around 310,000 distinct CDR3 sequences, 25% to 30% found once. The chain links TRBV11-3 to TRBJ2-7; D tentatively fits TRBD1 or TRBD2 (5 bases each). The source is a human donor in good health (CMV status not recorded). Some clones in this sample may be carry-over from other donors' samples. Specimen: cultured PBMCs, collected from culture after CMV antigen stimulation. CDR3 in DNA: TGTGCCAGCAGCCAAATGGGACGTCGCGAGCAGTACTTC. Translation gives CASSQMGRREQYF.